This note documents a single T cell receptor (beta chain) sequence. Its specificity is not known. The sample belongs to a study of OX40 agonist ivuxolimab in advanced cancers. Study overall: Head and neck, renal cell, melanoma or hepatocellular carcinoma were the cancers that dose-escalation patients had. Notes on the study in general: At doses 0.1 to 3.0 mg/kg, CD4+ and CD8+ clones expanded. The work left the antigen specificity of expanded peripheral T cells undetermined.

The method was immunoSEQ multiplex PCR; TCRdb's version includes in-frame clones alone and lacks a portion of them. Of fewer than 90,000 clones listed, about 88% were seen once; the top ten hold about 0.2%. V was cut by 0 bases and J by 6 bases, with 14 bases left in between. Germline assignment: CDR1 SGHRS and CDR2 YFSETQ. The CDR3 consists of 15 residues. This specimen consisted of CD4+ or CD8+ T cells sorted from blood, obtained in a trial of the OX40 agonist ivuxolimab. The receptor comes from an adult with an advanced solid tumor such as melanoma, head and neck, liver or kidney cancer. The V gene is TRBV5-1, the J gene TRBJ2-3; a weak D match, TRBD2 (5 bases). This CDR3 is CASSLGGGRSDTQYF. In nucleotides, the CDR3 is TGCGCCAGCAGCTTGGGAGGCGGGCGCTCCGATACGCAGTATTTT.